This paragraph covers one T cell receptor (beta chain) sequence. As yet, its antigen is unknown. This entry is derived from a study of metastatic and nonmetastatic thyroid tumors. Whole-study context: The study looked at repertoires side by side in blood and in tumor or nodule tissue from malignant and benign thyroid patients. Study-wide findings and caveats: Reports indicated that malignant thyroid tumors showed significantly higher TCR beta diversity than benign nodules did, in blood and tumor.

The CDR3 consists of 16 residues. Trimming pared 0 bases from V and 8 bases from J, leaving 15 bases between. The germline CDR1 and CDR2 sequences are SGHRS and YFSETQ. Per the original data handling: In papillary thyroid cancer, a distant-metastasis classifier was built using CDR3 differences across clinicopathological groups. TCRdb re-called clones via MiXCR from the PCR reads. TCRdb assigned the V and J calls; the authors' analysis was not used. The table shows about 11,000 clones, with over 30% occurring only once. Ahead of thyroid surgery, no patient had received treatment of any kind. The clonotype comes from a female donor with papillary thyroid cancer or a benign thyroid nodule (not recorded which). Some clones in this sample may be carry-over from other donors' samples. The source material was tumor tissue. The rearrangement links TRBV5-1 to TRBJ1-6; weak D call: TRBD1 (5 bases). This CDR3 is CASSLEFPGLDSPLHF. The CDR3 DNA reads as TGCGCCAGCAGCTTGGAATTCCCGGGGCTTGATTCACCCCTCCACTTT. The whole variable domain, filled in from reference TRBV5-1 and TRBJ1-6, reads KAGVTQTPRYLIKTRGQQVTLSCSPISGHRSVSWYQQTPGQGLQFLFEYFSETQRNKGNFPGRFSGRQFSNSRSEMNVSTLELGDSALYLCASSLEFPGLDSPLHFGNGTRLTVT.